A selection of T cell receptor beta chains follows, all from one sample in a study of technical replicates of blood from a few donors. TCRdb's copy holds only in-frame clones and misses some; the assay was immunoSEQ multiplex PCR. The data show some 70,000 clones, with 92% seen just once and approximately 0.4% held by the top ten. Material for sequencing was T cells isolated from PBMCs. Receptor source: a human donor in good health. Each CDR3 is given with its conserved first and last residue. Fields, in order: J gene, clone size, CDR3 length, V gene, D gene, CDR3 protein, CDR3 DNA. A D gene is named only where the DNA matches it firmly. Size is stated for part of the rows, as once, few or many counts, or as a class when the clone is expanded.

J: TRBJ2-3
size: -
length: 13
V: TRBV7-3
D: TRBD2
CDR3: CASSLNVGTTFYF
DNA: TGTGCCAGCAGCTTAAATGTTGGGACTACGTTCTATTTT

J: TRBJ2-2
size: -
length: 12
V: TRBV29-1
D: -
CDR3: CSAGSDTGELFF
DNA: TGCAGTGCGGGGTCGGACACCGGGGAGCTGTTTTTT

J: TRBJ1-1
size: few
length: 12
V: TRBV7-9
D: -
CDR3: CASSPLTPRAFF
DNA: TGTGCCAGCAGCCCGCTGACCCCGAGGGCTTTCTTT

J: TRBJ2-2
size: -
length: 15
V: TRBV18
D: -
CDR3: CASSPLSPNTGELFF
DNA: TGTGCCAGCTCACCACTTAGTCCGAACACCGGGGAGCTGTTTTTT

J: TRBJ1-3
size: -
length: 13
V: TRBV6-5
D: -
CDR3: CAGMMESGNTIYF
DNA: TGTGCCGGCATGATGGAGTCTGGAAACACCATATATTTT

J: TRBJ2-4
size: -
length: 16
V: TRBV6-5
D: -
CDR3: CASSYDRSLAKNIQYF
DNA: TGTGCCAGCAGTTACGACAGGAGCCTAGCCAAAAACATTCAGTACTTC

J: TRBJ2-6
size: -
length: 15
V: TRBV6-5
D: -
CDR3: CASSYAGTGANVLTF
DNA: TGTGCCAGCAGTTATGCGGGAACCGGGGCCAACGTCCTGACTTTC

J: TRBJ2-2
size: -
length: 15
V: TRBV7-3
D: -
CDR3: CASSQGGRLTGELFF
DNA: TGTGCCAGCAGTCAGGGGGGACGGCTAACCGGGGAGCTGTTTTTT

J: TRBJ2-7
size: once
length: 15
V: TRBV5-8
D: TRBD1
CDR3: CASSFRDRGQSEQYF
DNA: TGTGCCAGCAGTTTCCGGGACAGGGGGCAGTCCGAGCAGTACTTC

J: TRBJ1-5
size: once
length: 17
V: TRBV28
D: -
CDR3: CASSYPVGDVGNQPQHF
DNA: TGTGCCAGCAGTTACCCTGTTGGAGACGTCGGCAATCAGCCCCAGCATTTT

J: TRBJ2-1
size: few
length: 13
V: TRBV27
D: TRBD1
CDR3: CASSLDRGGEQFF
DNA: TGTGCCAGCAGTTTAGACAGGGGAGGTGAGCAGTTCTTC

J: TRBJ1-5
size: -
length: 17
V: TRBV19
D: TRBD1
CDR3: CASSEEMTGASNQPQHF
DNA: TGTGCCAGTAGTGAGGAAATGACAGGGGCGAGCAATCAGCCCCAGCATTTT

J: TRBJ2-3
size: -
length: 16
V: TRBV27
D: -
CDR3: CASSYFGELSTDTQYF
DNA: TGTGCCAGCAGCTACTTCGGGGAACTAAGCACAGATACGCAGTATTTT

J: TRBJ1-5
size: -
length: 16
V: TRBV27
D: -
CDR3: CASSSRRTSSNQPQHF
DNA: TGTGCCAGCAGTTCCCGACGGACAAGTAGCAATCAGCCCCAGCATTTT

J: TRBJ1-2
size: -
length: 14
V: TRBV14
D: -
CDR3: CASSRAPGLGGYTF
DNA: TGTGCCAGCAGCCGAGCTCCGGGTCTTGGTGGCTACACCTTC

J: TRBJ1-1
size: few
length: 15
V: TRBV4-1
D: -
CDR3: CASSQAVQLNTEAFF
DNA: TGCGCCAGCAGCCAAGCGGTACAGTTGAACACTGAAGCTTTCTTT

J: TRBJ2-6
size: -
length: 19
V: TRBV11-1
D: TRBD1
CDR3: CASSPRTGLTPSGANVLTF
DNA: TGTGCCAGCAGTCCCCGGACAGGTCTGACGCCTTCTGGGGCCAACGTCCTGACTTTC

J: TRBJ1-5
size: -
length: 17
V: TRBV4-2
D: -
CDR3: CASSQEITGNPGQPQHF
DNA: TGTGCCAGCAGCCAAGAAATAACCGGGAATCCGGGGCAGCCCCAGCATTTT

J: TRBJ2-3
size: -
length: 13
V: TRBV7-9
D: -
CDR3: CASSSSGTDTQYF
DNA: TGTGCCAGCAGCTCGTCAGGAACAGATACGCAGTATTTT

J: TRBJ2-7
size: -
length: 12
V: TRBV10-3
D: -
CDR3: CAISELNYEQYF
DNA: TGTGCCATCAGTGAGTTAAATTACGAGCAGTACTTC

J: TRBJ1-5
size: -
length: 13
V: TRBV19
D: -
CDR3: CASSRDIYQPQHF
DNA: TGTGCCAGTAGTAGGGACATCTATCAGCCCCAGCATTTT

J: TRBJ1-2
size: -
length: 13
V: TRBV28
D: -
CDR3: CASSDRPIYGYTF
DNA: TGTGCCAGCAGTGACAGGCCCATCTATGGCTACACCTTC

J: TRBJ1-5
size: -
length: 16
V: TRBV10-3
D: -
CDR3: CAISESPTEPNQPQHF
DNA: TGTGCCATCAGTGAGTCCCCGACAGAACCTAATCAGCCCCAGCATTTT

J: TRBJ2-2
size: -
length: 14
V: TRBV6-5
D: TRBD2
CDR3: CASISGRYTGELFF
DNA: TGTGCCAGCATAAGCGGGAGGTACACCGGGGAGCTGTTTTTT

J: TRBJ1-1
size: -
length: 10
V: TRBV30
D: -
CDR3: CAWKVEEAFF
DNA: TGTGCCTGGAAAGTAGAAGAAGCTTTCTTT

J: TRBJ2-3
size: -
length: 16
V: TRBV28
D: TRBD2
CDR3: CASSLLAALSRDTQYF
DNA: TGTGCCAGCAGTCTACTAGCGGCCCTCAGCAGGGATACGCAGTATTTT

J: TRBJ1-5
size: -
length: 14
V: TRBV7-2
D: -
CDR3: CASSQSGPNQPQHF
DNA: TGTGCCAGCAGTCAGAGTGGGCCCAATCAGCCCCAGCATTTT

J: TRBJ1-5
size: -
length: 12
V: TRBV10-3
D: -
CDR3: CAIRSGNQPQHF
DNA: TGTGCCATCAGGTCAGGAAATCAGCCCCAGCATTTT

J: TRBJ2-7
size: -
length: 14
V: TRBV7-9
D: -
CDR3: CASSYISSSHEQYF
DNA: TGTGCCAGCAGCTATATCTCAAGTAGCCACGAGCAGTACTTC

J: TRBJ2-2
size: -
length: 16
V: TRBV10-1
D: -
CDR3: CASSEATTTDTGELFF
DNA: TGCGCCAGCAGTGAGGCCACTACCACGGACACCGGGGAGCTGTTTTTT

J: TRBJ1-1
size: -
length: 13
V: TRBV6-5
D: -
CDR3: CASSFSEGTEAFF
DNA: TGTGCCAGCAGTTTTTCGGAGGGCACTGAAGCTTTCTTT

J: TRBJ2-5
size: -
length: 13
V: TRBV18
D: -
CDR3: CASSLQYQETQYF
DNA: TGTGCCAGCTCACTACAGTACCAAGAGACCCAGTACTTC

J: TRBJ2-1
size: -
length: 14
V: TRBV28
D: TRBD1
CDR3: CASSLGQVDNEQFF
DNA: TGTGCCAGCAGTTTGGGACAGGTAGACAATGAGCAGTTCTTC

J: TRBJ2-7
size: -
length: 18
V: TRBV5-6
D: -
CDR3: CASSPGKAGHHKFYEQYF
DNA: TGTGCCAGCAGCCCCGGGAAAGCGGGACACCATAAGTTCTACGAGCAGTACTTC

J: TRBJ1-1
size: -
length: 15
V: TRBV7-3
D: TRBD1
CDR3: CASSPSGGQGTEAFF
DNA: TGTGCCAGCAGCCCTTCAGGGGGACAGGGCACTGAAGCTTTCTTT

J: TRBJ1-1
size: -
length: 17
V: TRBV15
D: TRBD1
CDR3: CATSRGQGVFLGTEAFF
DNA: TGTGCCACCAGCAGGGGACAGGGGGTGTTTCTAGGCACTGAAGCTTTCTTT

J: TRBJ1-2
size: -
length: 16
V: TRBV11-3
D: TRBD1
CDR3: CASSSDMDRGLYGYTF
DNA: TGTGCCAGCAGCTCAGACATGGACAGGGGACTCTATGGCTACACCTTC

J: TRBJ2-2
size: -
length: 11
V: TRBV30
D: -
CDR3: CACGSTGELFF
DNA: TGTGCCTGTGGGAGCACCGGGGAGCTGTTTTTT

J: TRBJ1-2
size: -
length: 14
V: TRBV9
D: -
CDR3: CASSVFGGDNGYTF
DNA: TGTGCCAGCAGCGTATTCGGGGGGGATAATGGCTACACCTTC

J: TRBJ2-7
size: -
length: 13
V: TRBV7-7
D: -
CDR3: CASSPGLTYEQYF
DNA: TGTGCCAGCAGCCCGGGACTGACCTACGAGCAGTACTTC

J: TRBJ2-1
size: -
length: 12
V: TRBV6-1
D: TRBD2
CDR3: CASSDGLAGGLF
DNA: TGTGCCAGCAGTGACGGACTAGCGGGAGGCCTCTTC

J: TRBJ1-1
size: -
length: 11
V: TRBV29-1
D: -
CDR3: CSVGGITEAFF
DNA: TGCAGCGTGGGGGGTATCACTGAAGCTTTCTTT

J: TRBJ2-5
size: -
length: 16
V: TRBV4-1
D: TRBD2
CDR3: CASSQEPAGELETQYF
DNA: TGCGCCAGCAGCCAAGAACCAGCGGGAGAGCTCGAGACCCAGTACTTC

J: TRBJ2-7
size: -
length: 11
V: TRBV2
D: -
CDR3: CASLGPEEQYF
DNA: TGTGCCAGCCTGGGGCCAGAGGAGCAGTACTTC

J: TRBJ2-1
size: -
length: 14
V: TRBV19
D: TRBD2
CDR3: CASSMGLRYNEQFF
DNA: TGTGCCAGTAGTATGGGACTACGTTACAATGAGCAGTTCTTC

J: TRBJ2-7
size: -
length: 14
V: TRBV19
D: -
CDR3: CASSMGGGGYEQYF
DNA: TGTGCCAGTAGTATGGGAGGGGGGGGCTACGAGCAGTACTTC

J: TRBJ2-7
size: -
length: 16
V: TRBV28
D: TRBD2
CDR3: CASSWGTSGSSYEQYF
DNA: TGTGCCAGCAGTTGGGGGACTAGCGGGAGCTCCTACGAGCAGTACTTC

J: TRBJ2-5
size: -
length: 13
V: TRBV6-6
D: -
CDR3: CASRYGDFETQYF
DNA: TGTGCCAGCAGATACGGAGACTTCGAGACCCAGTACTTC

J: TRBJ1-5
size: -
length: 12
V: TRBV7-9
D: -
CDR3: CASSLGDQPQHF
DNA: TGTGCCAGCAGCTTAGGAGATCAGCCCCAGCATTTT

J: TRBJ2-4
size: -
length: 16
V: TRBV2
D: -
CDR3: CASSDGLTLAKNIQYF
DNA: TGTGCCAGCAGTGATGGGCTGACCCTAGCCAAAAACATTCAGTACTTC

J: TRBJ1-1
size: -
length: 14
V: TRBV19
D: -
CDR3: CASSTDSWNTEAFF
DNA: TGTGCCAGTAGTACGGACAGTTGGAACACTGAAGCTTTCTTT

J: TRBJ2-1
size: -
length: 16
V: TRBV9
D: TRBD2
CDR3: CASSPLGGRTYNEQFF
DNA: TGTGCCAGCAGCCCCCTGGGCGGGAGAACTTACAATGAGCAGTTCTTC

J: TRBJ2-7
size: -
length: 16
V: TRBV13
D: TRBD1
CDR3: CASSLIRDRDAYEQYF
DNA: TGTGCCAGCAGCTTGATAAGAGACAGGGATGCCTACGAGCAGTACTTC

J: TRBJ1-1
size: -
length: 13
V: TRBV30
D: TRBD1
CDR3: CAWAPQGRTEAFF
DNA: TGTGCCTGGGCCCCACAGGGGCGTACTGAAGCTTTCTTT